This T cell receptor (beta chain) was sequenced in a study of response to subunit inactivated influenza vaccine. General study findings and limits: Every seasonal influenza vaccination brings in few new T cells, the authors suggested.

TCRdb reprocessed the RT-PCR reads with MiXCR, giving one entry per CDR3 protein. This sample has 530,000 or so distinct CDR3 sequences; 25% occur once, and the top ten carry approximately 2%. Unmatched junction bases numbered 12, after V lost 8 bases and J lost 4 bases. This CDR3 has 14 residues. Germline loops: CDR1 SQVTM, CDR2 ANQGSEA. This clonotype occurred a few times. Its antigen remains unknown. The rearrangement links TRBV29-1 to TRBJ2-5, with TRBD2 matching 8 bases. The input for sequencing was CD4+ T cells sorted from PBMCs, taken around 5 days after vaccination. The TCR comes from a man in his fifties who received an inactivated influenza vaccine. The CDR3 loop is CSTRTSPASETQYF. The CDR3 DNA sequence: TGCAGCACACGGACTAGCCCGGCCTCAGAGACCCAGTACTTC.